One and the same sample provided the 14 T cell receptor beta chains below, sequenced in a study of metastatic and nonmetastatic thyroid tumors. TCRdb re-called the PCR reads via MiXCR. The table has tens of thousands of clones, 14% to 15% seen once. Patients had received no treatment of any kind before thyroid surgery. The sequenced sample consisted of blood. Source of these receptors: a female donor with papillary thyroid cancer or a benign thyroid nodule (not recorded which). Some clones in this sample may be carry-over from other donors' samples.

This clone was seen many times. The genes are TRBV7-9 and TRBJ1-6; the match to TRBD1 covers 7 bases. CDR1 and CDR2 (germline): SEHNR, FQNEAQ (reference sequence). The CDR3 totals 14 residues. J lost 7 bases, V lost 5 bases, and 5 bases had no gene match. The CDR3 protein is CASSLGTENSPLHF. In DNA form, the CDR3 reads TGTGCCAGCAGCCTCGGGACAGAGAATTCACCCCTCCACTTT.

The table lists this clone with many counts. The chain combines TRBV30 with TRBJ1-3; no clear D gene. This CDR3 spans 14 amino acids. V gave up 4 bases and J gave up 0 bases, with 10 bases separating them. Germline V lookup: CDR1 GTSNPN, CDR2 SVGIG (reference sequence). The CDR3 reads CAWKSQFSGNTIYF. The DNA of the CDR3 is TGTGCCTGGAAATCGCAGTTCTCTGGAAACACCATATATTTT.

This clone was observed at least ten times. This specimen includes other DNA sequences encoding the same CDR3. This chain uses TRBV18 with TRBJ2-7, with 12 bases lining up with TRBD1. J was trimmed by 5 bases and V by 3 bases; bases with no gene match: 2. Germline V lookup: CDR1 KGHSH, CDR2 LQKENI. CDR3 size: 14 residues. The CDR3 is CASSPGTGGDEQYF. The CDR3 nucleotides are TGTGCCAGCTCACCCGGGACAGGGGGCGACGAGCAGTACTTC.

This clone was seen repeatedly, ten times or more. V gene TRBV6-1 combines with J gene TRBJ1-1; a weak D match, TRBD1 (6 bases). CDR1 and CDR2 from the germline V gene are MNHNS and SASEGT. This CDR3 spans 17 amino acids. V lost 8 bases and J 5 bases, leaving 27 bases between the germline ends. The CDR3: CASRHLSAGASGTEAFF. CDR3 coding DNA: TGTGCCAGCCGCCACCTTTCTGCGGGGGCGAGTGGGACTGAAGCTTTCTTT.

A word on this clone: At one boundary the junction diverges from the germline segment, which might be a read error. This chain links TRBV2 with TRBJ2-7; D not certain. Germline CDR1 SNHLY, CDR2 FYNNEI. The CDR3 totals 11 residues. CDR3 bases: TGTGCCAGCACCCGGAGATCCGAGCGGTACTTC. It codes for CASTRRSERYF.

This clone was found many times. The chain employs TRBV19 and TRBJ1-1; possibly TRBD1 for D (5 bases). Germline V gene data show CDR1 as LNHDA and CDR2 as SQIVND (reference sequence). The CDR3 has 13 amino acids. V was pared by 7 bases and J by 2 bases, with 11 bases between. The CDR3 region is CASIGRANTEAFF. The CDR3 region has the DNA TGTGCCAGTATCGGCAGGGCTAACACTGAAGCTTTCTTT.

This clone was seen at least ten times. The chain couples TRBV11-3 to TRBJ2-1; 11 positions match TRBD2. Germline V CDR1 and CDR2: SGHNT, YENEEA. J was trimmed by 6 bases and V by 1 base; bases with no gene match: 5. This CDR3 spans 16 amino acids. CDR3 residues: CASSLGTSGPVNEQFF. The CDR3 DNA is TGTGCCAGCAGCTTAGGGACTAGCGGGCCTGTCAATGAGCAGTTCTTC.

This clone was recorded a few times. This could be a read error, since a much larger clone is one nucleotide away. This chain uses TRBV5-1 with TRBJ2-5; TRBD1 or TRBD2 may be the D gene (6 bases each). Germline CDR1 SGHRS, CDR2 YFSETQ. CDR3 length: 16 residues. V was shortened by 0 bases and J by 6 bases, with 18 bases between the two germline ends. This CDR3 reads CASSLEGEGGEKTQYF. The CDR3 DNA follows: TGCGCCAGCAGCTTGGAGGGAGAGGGGGGAGAAAAGACCCAGTACTTC.

This clone was recorded at least ten times. The gene calls are TRBV6-1 and TRBJ2-3, with 8 bases lining up with TRBD2. CDR3 length equals 13 residues. Germline V CDR1 and CDR2: MNHNS, SASEGT. J gave up 6 bases and V 8 bases, and 7 bases lay outside the gene matches. The DNA for the CDR3 is TGTGCCAGCTGTAAAACGGGAGGGGATACGCAGTATTTT. Translating it yields CASCKTGGDTQYF.

A note on this clone: Being one base from a much bigger clone, this may be a read error. The chain uses TRBV19 and TRBJ1-6; D might be TRBD1 (5 bases). Per germline, CDR1 LNHDA and CDR2 SQIVND (reference sequence). This CDR3 region has 14 residues. The CDR3 here is CASSIRGARSPPHF. The CDR3, as DNA: TGTGCCAGTAGTATACGAGGGGCAAGGTCACCCCCCCACTTT. Full variable domain (remainder filled in from reference TRBV19 and TRBJ1-6): DGGITQSPKYLFRKEGQNVTLSCEQNLNHDAMYWYRQDPGQGLRLIYYSQIVNDFQKGDIAEGYSVSREKKESFPLTVTSAQKNPTAFYLCASSIRGARSPPHFGNGTRLTVT.

This clone has just a few counts. One junction end disagrees with the germline gene, perhaps due to a read error. The chain combines TRBV27 with TRBJ1-2; perhaps TRBD1 as D (5 bases). The CDR3 covers 15 residues. Germline-derived CDR1 and CDR2 are MNHEY and SMNVEV (reference sequence). The CDR3 spells CAISLYWWGEYGYTF. The CDR3 nucleotides read TGTGCCATCAGTTTATATTGGTGGGGGGAGTATGGCTACACCTTC.

This clone was found many times. J is TRBJ2-3 and V is TRBV7-8; no clear D gene. Per the germline V gene, CDR1 is SGHVS and CDR2 is FQNEAQ. The V gene lost 4 bases and the J gene lost 7 bases, with 15 bases spanning the gap. The length of the CDR3 is 14 residues. DNA of the CDR3: TGTGCCAGCAGCTCATCATCACTGTTCAATACGCAGTATTTT. Protein sequence: CASSSSSLFNTQYF.

This clone has at least ten counts. The chain recombines TRBV6-1 with TRBJ1-2; 11 bases are shared with TRBD1. CDR1 is MNHNS, CDR2 SASEGT, per germline. With V trimmed by 4 bases and J by 1 base, 8 bases remained unmatched. The length of the CDR3 is 17 residues. The CDR3 sequence is CASSGTGGRPLNYGYTF. CDR3 sequence (DNA): TGTGCCAGCAGTGGGACAGGGGGCAGACCCCTTAACTATGGCTACACCTTC.

The genes are TRBV19 and TRBJ1-5, with 8 bases that match TRBD1. The V and J ends lost 8 bases and 3 bases, in that order; junction bases with no gene match: 15. CDR1 and CDR2 (germline): LNHDA, SQIVND (reference sequence). The CDR3 spans 17 residues. This chain's CDR3 is CASAGLYRGGINQPQHF. The DNA for the CDR3 is TGTGCCAGTGCGGGACTTTACAGGGGGGGTATCAATCAGCCCCAGCATTTT.